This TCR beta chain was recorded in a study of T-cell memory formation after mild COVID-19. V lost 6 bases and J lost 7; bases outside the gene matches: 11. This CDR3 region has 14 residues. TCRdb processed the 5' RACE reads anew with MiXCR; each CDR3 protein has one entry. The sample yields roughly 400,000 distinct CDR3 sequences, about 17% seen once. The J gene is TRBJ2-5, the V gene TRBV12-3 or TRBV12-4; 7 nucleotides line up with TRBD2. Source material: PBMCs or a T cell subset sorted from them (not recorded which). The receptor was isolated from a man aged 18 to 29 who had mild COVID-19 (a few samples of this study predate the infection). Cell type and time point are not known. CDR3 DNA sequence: TGTGCCAGCAGGCCCTCGAGACTAGCTGTGACCCAGTACTTC. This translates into CASRPSRLAVTQYF.